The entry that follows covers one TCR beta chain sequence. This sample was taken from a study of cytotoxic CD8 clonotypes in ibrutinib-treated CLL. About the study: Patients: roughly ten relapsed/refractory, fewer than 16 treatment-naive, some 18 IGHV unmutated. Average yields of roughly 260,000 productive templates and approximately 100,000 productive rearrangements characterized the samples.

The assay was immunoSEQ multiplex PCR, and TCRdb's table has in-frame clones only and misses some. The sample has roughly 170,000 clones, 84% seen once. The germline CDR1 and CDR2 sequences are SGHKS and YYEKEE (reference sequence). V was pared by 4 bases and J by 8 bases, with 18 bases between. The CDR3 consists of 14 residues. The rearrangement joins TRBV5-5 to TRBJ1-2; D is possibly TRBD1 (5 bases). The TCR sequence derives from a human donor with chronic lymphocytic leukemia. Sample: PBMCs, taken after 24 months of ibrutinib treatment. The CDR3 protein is CASSPIWGLEGYTF. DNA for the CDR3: TGTGCCAGCAGCCCTATTTGGGGGTTAGAAGGCTACACCTTC.